This TCR beta chain was profiled in a study of blood T cell repertoires in COVID-19. Overall study: Acute and convalescent COVID-19 specimens originated in the United States, Italy and Spain. PBMCs, B-cell-depleted T cells, or T cells provided the cDNA or gDNA that made up the material.

V lost 4 bases to trimming and J lost 5 bases; unmatched junction nucleotides: 5. CDR3 length: 16 residues. The V gene's germline CDR1 is MNHEY and CDR2 SMNVEV (reference sequence). How the authors handled the data: Counts of nucleated cells, estimated from reference gene primer amplification, were obtained. The data were produced by immunoSEQ multiplex PCR, yet TCRdb's version contains in-frame clones alone and is incomplete. The D gene and trimming were derived from the DNA, and the V and J assignments and clone size from that table. The sample records more than 25,000 clones, about 82% being singletons.

The chain carries TRBV27 and TRBJ2-2, with 12 positions matching TRBD2. This TCR was recovered from a man aged 55 to 70 with active COVID-19. Sequencing was performed on peripheral blood. CDR3 region: CASSYLAGGPTGELFF. CDR3 nucleotides: TGTGCCAGCAGTTATCTAGCGGGAGGGCCTACCGGGGAGCTGTTTTTT.